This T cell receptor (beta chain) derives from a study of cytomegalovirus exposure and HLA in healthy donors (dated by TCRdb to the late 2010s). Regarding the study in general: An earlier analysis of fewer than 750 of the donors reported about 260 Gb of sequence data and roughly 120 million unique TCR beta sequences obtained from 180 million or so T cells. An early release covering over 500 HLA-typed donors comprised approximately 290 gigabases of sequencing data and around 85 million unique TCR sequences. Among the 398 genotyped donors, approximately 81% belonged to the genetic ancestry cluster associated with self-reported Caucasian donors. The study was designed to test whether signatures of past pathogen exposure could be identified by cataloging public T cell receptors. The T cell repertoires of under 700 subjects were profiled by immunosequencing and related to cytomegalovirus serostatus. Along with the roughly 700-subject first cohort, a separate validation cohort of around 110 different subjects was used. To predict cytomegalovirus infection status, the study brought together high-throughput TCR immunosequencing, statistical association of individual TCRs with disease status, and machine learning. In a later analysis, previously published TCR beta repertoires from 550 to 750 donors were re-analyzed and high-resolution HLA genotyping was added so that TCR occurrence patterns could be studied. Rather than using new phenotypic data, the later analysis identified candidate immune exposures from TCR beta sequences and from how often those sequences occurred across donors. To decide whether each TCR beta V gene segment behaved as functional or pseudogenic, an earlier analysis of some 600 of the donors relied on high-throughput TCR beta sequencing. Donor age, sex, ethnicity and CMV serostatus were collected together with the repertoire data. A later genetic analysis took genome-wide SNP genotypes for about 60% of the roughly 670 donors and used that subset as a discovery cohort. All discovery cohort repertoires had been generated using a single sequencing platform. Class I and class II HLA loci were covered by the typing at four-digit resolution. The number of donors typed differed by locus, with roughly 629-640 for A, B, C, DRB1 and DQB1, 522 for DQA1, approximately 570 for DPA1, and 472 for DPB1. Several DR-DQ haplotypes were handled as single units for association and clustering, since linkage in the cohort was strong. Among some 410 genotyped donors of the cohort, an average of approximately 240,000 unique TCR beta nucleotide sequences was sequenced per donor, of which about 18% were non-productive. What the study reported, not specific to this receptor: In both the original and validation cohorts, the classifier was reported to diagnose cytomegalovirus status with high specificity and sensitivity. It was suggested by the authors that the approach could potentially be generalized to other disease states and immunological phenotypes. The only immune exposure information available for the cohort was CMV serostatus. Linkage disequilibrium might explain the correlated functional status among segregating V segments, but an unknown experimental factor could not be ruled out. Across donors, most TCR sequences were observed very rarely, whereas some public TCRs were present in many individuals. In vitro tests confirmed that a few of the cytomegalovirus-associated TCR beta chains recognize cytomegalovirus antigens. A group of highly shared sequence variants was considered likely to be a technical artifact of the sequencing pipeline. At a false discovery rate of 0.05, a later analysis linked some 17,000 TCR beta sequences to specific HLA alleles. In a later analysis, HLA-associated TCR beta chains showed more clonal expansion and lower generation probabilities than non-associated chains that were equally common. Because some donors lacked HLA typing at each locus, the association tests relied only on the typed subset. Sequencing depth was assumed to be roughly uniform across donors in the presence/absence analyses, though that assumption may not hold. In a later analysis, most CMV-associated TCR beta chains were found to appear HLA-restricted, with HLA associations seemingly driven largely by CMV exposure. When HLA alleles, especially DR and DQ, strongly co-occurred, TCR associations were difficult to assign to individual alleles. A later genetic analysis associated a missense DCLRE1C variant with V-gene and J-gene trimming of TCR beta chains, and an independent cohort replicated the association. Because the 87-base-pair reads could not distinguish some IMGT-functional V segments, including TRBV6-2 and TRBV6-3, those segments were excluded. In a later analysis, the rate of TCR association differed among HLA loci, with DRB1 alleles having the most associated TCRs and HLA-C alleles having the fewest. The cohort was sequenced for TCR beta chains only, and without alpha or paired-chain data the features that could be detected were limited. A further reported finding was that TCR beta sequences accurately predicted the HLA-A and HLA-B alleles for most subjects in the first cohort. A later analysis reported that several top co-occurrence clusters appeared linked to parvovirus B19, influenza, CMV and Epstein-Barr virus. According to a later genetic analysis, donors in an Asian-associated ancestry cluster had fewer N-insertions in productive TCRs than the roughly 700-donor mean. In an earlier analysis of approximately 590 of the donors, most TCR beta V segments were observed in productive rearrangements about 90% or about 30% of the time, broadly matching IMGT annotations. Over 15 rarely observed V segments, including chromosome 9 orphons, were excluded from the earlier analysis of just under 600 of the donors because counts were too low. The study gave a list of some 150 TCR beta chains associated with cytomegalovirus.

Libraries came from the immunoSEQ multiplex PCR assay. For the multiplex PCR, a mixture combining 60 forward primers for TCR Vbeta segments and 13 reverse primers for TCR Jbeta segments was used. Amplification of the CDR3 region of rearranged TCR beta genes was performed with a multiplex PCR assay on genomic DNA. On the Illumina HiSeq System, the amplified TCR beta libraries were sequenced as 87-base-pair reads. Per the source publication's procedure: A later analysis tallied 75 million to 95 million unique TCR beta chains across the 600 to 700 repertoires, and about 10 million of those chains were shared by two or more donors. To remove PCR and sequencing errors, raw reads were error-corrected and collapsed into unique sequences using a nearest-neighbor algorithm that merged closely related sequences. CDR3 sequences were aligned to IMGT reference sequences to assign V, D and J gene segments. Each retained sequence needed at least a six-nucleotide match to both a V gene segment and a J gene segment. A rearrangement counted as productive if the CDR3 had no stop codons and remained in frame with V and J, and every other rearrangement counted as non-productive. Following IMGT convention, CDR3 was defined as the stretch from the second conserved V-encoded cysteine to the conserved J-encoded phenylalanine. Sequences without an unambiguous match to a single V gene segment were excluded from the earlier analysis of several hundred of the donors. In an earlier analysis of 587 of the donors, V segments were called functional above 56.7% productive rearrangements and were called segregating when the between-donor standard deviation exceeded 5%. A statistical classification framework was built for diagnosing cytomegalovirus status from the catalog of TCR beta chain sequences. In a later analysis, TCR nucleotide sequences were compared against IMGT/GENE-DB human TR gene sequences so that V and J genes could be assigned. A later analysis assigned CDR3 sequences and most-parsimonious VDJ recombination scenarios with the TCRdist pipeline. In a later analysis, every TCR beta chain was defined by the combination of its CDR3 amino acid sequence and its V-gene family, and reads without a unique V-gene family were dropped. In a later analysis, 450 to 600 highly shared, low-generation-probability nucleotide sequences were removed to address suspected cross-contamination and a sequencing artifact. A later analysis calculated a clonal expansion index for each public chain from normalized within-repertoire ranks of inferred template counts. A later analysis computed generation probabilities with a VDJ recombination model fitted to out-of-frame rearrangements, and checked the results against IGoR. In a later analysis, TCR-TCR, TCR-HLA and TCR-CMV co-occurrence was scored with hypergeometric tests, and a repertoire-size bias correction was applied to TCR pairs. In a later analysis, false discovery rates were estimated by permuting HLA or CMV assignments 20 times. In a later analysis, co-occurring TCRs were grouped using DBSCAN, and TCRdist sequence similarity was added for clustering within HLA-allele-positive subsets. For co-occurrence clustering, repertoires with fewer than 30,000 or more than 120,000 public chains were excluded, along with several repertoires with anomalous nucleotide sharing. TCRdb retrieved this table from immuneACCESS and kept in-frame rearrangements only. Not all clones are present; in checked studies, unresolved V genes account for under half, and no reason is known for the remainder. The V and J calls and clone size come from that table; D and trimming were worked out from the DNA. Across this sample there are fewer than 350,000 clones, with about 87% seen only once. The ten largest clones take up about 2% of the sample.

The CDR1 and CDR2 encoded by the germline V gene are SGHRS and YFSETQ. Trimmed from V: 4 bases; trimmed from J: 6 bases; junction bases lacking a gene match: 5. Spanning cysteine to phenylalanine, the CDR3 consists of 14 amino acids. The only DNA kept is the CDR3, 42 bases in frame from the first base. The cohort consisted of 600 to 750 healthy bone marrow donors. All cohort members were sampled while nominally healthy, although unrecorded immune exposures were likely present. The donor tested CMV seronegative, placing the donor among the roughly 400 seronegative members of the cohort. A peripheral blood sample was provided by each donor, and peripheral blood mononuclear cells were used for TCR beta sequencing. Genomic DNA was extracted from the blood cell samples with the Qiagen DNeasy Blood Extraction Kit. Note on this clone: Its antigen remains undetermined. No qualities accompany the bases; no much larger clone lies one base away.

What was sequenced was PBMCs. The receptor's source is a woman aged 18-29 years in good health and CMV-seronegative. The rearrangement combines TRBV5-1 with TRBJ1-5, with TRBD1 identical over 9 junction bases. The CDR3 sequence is CASSMGQGVQPQHF. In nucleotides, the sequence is TGCGCCAGCAGCATGGGACAGGGCGTTCAGCCCCAGCATTTT.